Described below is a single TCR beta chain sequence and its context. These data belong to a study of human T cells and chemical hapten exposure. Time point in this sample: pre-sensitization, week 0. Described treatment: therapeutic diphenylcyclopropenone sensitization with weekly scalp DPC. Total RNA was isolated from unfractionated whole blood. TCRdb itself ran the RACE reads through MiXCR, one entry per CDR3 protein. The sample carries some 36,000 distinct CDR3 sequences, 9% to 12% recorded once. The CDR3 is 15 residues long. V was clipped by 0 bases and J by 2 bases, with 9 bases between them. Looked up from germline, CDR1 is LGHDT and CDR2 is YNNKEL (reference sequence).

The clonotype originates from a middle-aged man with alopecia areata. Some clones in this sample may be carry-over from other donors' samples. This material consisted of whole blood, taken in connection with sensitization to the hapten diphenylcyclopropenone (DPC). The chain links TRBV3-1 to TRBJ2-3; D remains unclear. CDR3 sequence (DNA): TGTGCCAGCAGCCAAGATGGAGCGAACACAGATACGCAGTATTTT. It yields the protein CASSQDGANTDTQYF.